This TCR beta chain was sequenced during a study of PD-1 blockade in mismatch repair-deficient tumors. About the study: Patients had approximately 11 mismatch repair-deficient cancer types, all previously treated and progressing.

Specified time point: roughly 10-day in vitro stimulation with candidate neoantigen peptide 7. TCR sequencing covered a few patients who responded to pembrolizumab. Each of several ELISpot-reactive candidate peptides was used for 10-day stimulation. On this clone itself: Its antigen is currently unknown.

Study-wide points: Rapid post-treatment expansion, then contraction, generally preceding radiologic response, marked tumor-resident clones.

Libraries were prepared by immunoSEQ multiplex PCR; TCRdb keeps only in-frame clonotypes and omits some of them. This sample yields 7,000 to 9,000 clones, of which around nine tenths are seen a single time; about 12% belongs to the top ten. The specimen comprised cells cultured in vitro, sampled from a patient treated with pembrolizumab. The TCR comes from an adult with mismatch repair-deficient cancer.

DNA of the CDR3: TGTGCCAGCACTCCCCGAGAGGCGGGACTCCGGGGAGATACGCAGTATTTT. Translated, it gives CASTPREAGLRGDTQYF. V and J are TRBV25-1 and TRBJ2-3, with D possibly being TRBD2 (6 bases). The CDR3 loop spans 17 amino acids. V lost 7 bases and J 5 bases, leaving 25 bases between the germline ends. Germline loops: CDR1 MGHDK, CDR2 SYGVNS.